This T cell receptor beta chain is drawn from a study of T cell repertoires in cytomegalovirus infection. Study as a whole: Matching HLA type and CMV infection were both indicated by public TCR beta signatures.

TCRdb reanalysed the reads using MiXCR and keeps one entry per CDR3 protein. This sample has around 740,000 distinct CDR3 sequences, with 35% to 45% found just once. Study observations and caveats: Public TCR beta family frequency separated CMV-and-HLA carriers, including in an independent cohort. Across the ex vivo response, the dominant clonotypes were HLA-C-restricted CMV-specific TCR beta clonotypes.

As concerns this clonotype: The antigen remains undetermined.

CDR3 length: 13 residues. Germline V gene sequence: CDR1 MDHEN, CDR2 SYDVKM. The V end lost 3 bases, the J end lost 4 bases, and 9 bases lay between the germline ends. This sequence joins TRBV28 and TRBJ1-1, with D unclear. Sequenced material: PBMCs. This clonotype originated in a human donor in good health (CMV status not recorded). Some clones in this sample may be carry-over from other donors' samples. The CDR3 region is CASSFWEFTEAFF. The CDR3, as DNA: TGTGCCAGCAGTTTTTGGGAGTTCACTGAAGCTTTCTTT.